This T cell receptor beta chain came from a study of human CD4 T cells and Enterobacteriaceae. Germline-derived CDR1 and CDR2 are PRHDT and FYEKMQ (reference sequence). J gave up 5 bases and V 5 bases, and 14 bases lay outside the gene matches. CDR3 length equals 17 residues. Memory CD4+ T cells were sorted as all CD4+ cells except CD45RA+CCR7+CD95- naive cells, over 95% pure. Sequencing was performed with immunoSEQ multiplex PCR; in TCRdb, only in-frame clones are kept and a portion is missing. Of fewer than 35,000 clones detected, 80% to 90% appear once; the ten largest clones hold over 0.9%. The sample consisted of memory CD4+ T cells from blood. The genes are TRBV13 and TRBJ2-3; 9 bases fit TRBD2. This receptor was taken from a human donor in good health. The CDR3 nucleotides read TGTGCCAGCAGCCCACCCTGGCGGGAGGGCCCTGGAGATACGCAGTATTTT. It is translated as CASSPPWREGPGDTQYF.